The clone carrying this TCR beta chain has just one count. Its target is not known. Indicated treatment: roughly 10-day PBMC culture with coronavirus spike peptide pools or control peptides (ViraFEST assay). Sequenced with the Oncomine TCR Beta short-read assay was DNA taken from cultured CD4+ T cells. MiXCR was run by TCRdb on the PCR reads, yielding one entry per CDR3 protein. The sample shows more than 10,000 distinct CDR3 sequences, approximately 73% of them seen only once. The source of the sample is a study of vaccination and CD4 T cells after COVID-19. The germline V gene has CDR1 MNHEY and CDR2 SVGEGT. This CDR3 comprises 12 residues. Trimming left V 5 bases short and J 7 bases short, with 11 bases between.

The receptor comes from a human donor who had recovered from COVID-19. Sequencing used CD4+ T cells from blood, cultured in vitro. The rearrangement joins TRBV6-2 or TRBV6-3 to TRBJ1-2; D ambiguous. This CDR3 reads CASSEIYSGYTF. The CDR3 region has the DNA TGTGCCAGCAGTGAGATTTATAGTGGCTACACCTTC.